This T cell receptor beta chain came from a study of shared clonotypes between healthy human individuals. The study's findings and limits: Among a handful of donors, about 4.6% of naive CD4 clonotypes were found in common. Estimated clonotype richness was generally higher in naive than memory subsets.

Positively selected for CCR7, the CD45RO-negative cells used as naive CD8 cells excluded terminally differentiated effector memory CD45RA+ cells. Once extracted for a subset, genomic DNA was divided evenly among several immunoSEQ plates. Clones were sequenced by immunoSEQ multiplex PCR, and TCRdb holds only the in-frame ones, with some missing. The sample gives hundreds of thousands of clones, around 93% of which show up once; 20% to 30% is in the top ten. Worth noting for this clone: The antigen remains unidentified.

The germline gives CDR1 SGHNT, CDR2 YYREEE (reference sequence). The CDR3 loop spans 14 amino acids. Trimming took 4 bases from V and 6 from J; bases not matched to a gene: 7. The source of this sequence is a man aged 25-45 years in good health. Sequenced input: naive CD8+ T cells sorted from blood. V usage is TRBV5-4 and J usage is TRBJ2-7; 10 positions match TRBD1. The CDR3 DNA reads as TGTGCCAGCAGCCGATCGGGACAGGGGAGCGAGCAGTACTTC. Encoded protein: CASSRSGQGSEQYF. The variable domain in full, with the rest retrieved from reference TRBV5-4 and TRBJ2-7, is ETGVTQSPTHLIKTRGQQVTLRCSSQSGHNTVSWYQQALGQGPQFIFQYYREEENGRGNFPPRFSGLQFPNYSSELNVNALELDDSALYLCASSRSGQGSEQYFGPGTRLTVT.